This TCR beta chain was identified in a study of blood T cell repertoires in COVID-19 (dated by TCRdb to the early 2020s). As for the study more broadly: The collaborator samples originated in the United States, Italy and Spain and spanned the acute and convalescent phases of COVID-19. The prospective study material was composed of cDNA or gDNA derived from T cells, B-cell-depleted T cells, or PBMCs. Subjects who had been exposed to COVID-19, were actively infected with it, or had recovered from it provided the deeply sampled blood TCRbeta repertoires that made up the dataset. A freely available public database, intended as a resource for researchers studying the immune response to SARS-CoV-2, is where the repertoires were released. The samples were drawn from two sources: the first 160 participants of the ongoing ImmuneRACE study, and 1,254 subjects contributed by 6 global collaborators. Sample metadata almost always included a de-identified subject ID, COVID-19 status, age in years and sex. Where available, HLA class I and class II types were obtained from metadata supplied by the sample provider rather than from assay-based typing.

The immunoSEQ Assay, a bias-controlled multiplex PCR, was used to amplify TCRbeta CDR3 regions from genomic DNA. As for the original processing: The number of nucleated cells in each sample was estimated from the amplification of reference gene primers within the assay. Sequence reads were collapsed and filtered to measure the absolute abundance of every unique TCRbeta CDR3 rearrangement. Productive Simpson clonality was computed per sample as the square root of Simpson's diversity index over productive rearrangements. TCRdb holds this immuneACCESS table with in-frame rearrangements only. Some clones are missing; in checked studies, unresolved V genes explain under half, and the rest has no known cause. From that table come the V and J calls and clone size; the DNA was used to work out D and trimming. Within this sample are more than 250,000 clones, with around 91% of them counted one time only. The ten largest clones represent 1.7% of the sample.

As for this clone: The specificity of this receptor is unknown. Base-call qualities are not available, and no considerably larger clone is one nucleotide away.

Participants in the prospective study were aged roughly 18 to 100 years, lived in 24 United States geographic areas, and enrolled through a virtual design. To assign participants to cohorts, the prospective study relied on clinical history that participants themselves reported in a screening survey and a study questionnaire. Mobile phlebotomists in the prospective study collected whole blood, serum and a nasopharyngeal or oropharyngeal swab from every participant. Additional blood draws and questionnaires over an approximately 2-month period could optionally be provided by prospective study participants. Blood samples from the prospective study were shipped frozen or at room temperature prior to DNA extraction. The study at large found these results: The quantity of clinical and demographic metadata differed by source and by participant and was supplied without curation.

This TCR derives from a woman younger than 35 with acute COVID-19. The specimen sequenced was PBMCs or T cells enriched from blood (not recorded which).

The nucleotide sequence reads TGTGCCAGCAGCTATAGCGGGAGGAGTAGCACCGGGGAGCTGTTTTTT. It codes for CASSYSGRSSTGELFF. The receptor chain draws on TRBV7-6 and TRBJ2-2; 10 central nucleotides agree with TRBD2. At the junction V is shortened by 4 bases and J by 4 bases; bases outside the gene matches: 6. The germline V gene supplies CDR1 SGHVS and CDR2 FNYEAQ. The CDR3 contains 16 residues, cysteine and phenylalanine counted. Just CDR3 DNA is preserved here, 48 bases in frame from base 1.